One TCR beta chain is described in this entry. The data are from a study of T cell changes during pregnancy in multiple sclerosis. Here immunoSEQ multiplex PCR was the method, and the copy in TCRdb shows in-frame clones only, minus some. The table has about 44,000 clones, roughly 96% seen once. Per the germline V gene, CDR1 is LGHNA and CDR2 is YNFKEQ. This CDR3 contains 16 residues. Germline trimming cut 0 bases from V and 8 bases from J; bases unmatched to any gene: 4. This chain uses TRBV4-2 with TRBJ2-1, with 13 bases matching TRBD2. Source: peripheral blood, taken in the second trimester of pregnancy. This sequence originates from a female donor with multiple sclerosis, enrolled in a pregnancy study. The CDR3 region is CASSQELAGGQDEQFF. In DNA form, the CDR3 reads TGTGCCAGCAGCCAAGAACTAGCGGGGGGGCAGGATGAGCAGTTCTTC.